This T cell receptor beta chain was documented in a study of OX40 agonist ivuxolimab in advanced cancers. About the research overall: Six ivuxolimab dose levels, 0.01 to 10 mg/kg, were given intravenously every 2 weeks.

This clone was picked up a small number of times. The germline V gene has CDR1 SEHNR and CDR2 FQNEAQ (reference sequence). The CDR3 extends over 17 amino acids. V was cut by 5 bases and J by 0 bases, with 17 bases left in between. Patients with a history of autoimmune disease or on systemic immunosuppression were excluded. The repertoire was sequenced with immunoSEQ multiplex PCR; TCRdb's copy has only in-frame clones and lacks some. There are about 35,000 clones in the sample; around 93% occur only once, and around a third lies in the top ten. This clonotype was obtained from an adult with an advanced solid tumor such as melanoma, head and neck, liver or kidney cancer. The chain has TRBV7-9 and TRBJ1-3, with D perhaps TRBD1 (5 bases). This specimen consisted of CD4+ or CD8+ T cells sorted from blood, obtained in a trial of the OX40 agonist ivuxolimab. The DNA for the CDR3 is TGTGCCAGCAGCCTATCGGCCAACAGGTTCTCTGGAAACACCATATATTTT. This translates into CASSLSANRFSGNTIYF.